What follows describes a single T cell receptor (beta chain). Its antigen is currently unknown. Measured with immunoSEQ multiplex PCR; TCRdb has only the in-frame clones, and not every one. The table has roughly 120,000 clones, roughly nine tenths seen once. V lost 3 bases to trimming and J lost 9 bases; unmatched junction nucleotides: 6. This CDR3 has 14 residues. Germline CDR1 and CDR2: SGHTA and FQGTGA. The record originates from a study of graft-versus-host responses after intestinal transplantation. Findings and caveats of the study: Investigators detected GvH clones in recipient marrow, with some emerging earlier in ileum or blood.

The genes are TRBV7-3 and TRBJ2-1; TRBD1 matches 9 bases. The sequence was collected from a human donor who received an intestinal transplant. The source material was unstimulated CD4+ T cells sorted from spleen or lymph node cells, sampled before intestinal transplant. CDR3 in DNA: TGTGCCAGCAGCTTCTCTGGACAGGGGAGTGAGCAGTTCTTC. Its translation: CASSFSGQGSEQFF.